What follows is one TCR beta chain and its context. The record originates from a study of control samples from healthy donors and cancer patients. Only in-frame clones appear in the TCRdb table, and some are missing; sequencing was by immunoSEQ multiplex PCR. Here the sample spans 160,000 or so clones, 96% being singletons. The CDR3 extends over 13 amino acids. V was pared by 1 base and J by 5 bases, with 7 bases between. In germline, CDR1 is MNHNY, CDR2 SVGAGI (reference sequence). The J gene is TRBJ2-3, the V gene TRBV6-6; no firm D call. Sequencing was performed on blood. The receptor was isolated from a woman in her twenties or thirties in good health. CDR3 sequence: CASSYLLVDTQYF. The CDR3 DNA reads as TGTGCCAGCAGTTACTTACTGGTAGATACGCAGTATTTT.